This T cell receptor beta chain was recovered during a study of vaccination and CD4 T cells after COVID-19. Study summary: Blood was drawn a median about 75 days post second dose, range 14 to 241. Overall study findings and caveats: Nearly all convalescent vaccine-specific clones, 304 of 307, recognized only SARS-CoV-2 spike.

With 5 bases clipped from V and 7 bases from J, the junction kept 6 bases outside the gene matches. Germline assignment: CDR1 SGHVS and CDR2 FQNEAQ. The CDR3 covers 14 residues. The treatment here: roughly 10-day PBMC culture with coronavirus spike peptide pools or control peptides (ViraFEST assay). PCR positivity was dated March to December 2020, before US Alpha, Beta and Delta variants. The Oncomine TCR Beta short-read assay generated sequence data from the DNA of cultured CD4+ T cells. From CD4+ T cells that had been cultured, genomic DNA was extracted. TCRdb reprocessed the PCR reads via MiXCR and lists one record per CDR3 protein. The sample records about 12,000 distinct CDR3 sequences, about 50% being singletons. Details on this clonotype: Its antigen is undetermined.

The source of this sequence is a human donor who had recovered from COVID-19. The chain couples TRBV7-8 to TRBJ1-3, with 9 positions matching TRBD1. The sample consisted of CD4+ T cells from blood, cultured in vitro. The CDR3 sequence is CASSRGQGHNTIYF. CDR3 nucleotides: TGTGCCAGCAGCCGCGGACAGGGGCACAACACCATATATTTT.